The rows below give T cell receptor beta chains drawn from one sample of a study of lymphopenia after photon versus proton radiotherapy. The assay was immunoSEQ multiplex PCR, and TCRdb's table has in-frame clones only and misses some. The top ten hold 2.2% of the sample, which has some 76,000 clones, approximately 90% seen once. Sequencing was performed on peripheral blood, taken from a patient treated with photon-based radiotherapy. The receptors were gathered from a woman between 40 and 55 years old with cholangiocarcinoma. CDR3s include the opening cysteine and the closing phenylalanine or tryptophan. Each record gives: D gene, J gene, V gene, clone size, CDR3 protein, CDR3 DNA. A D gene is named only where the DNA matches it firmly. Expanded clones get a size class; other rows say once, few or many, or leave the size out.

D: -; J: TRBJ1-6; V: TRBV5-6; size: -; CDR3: CASSLPVPDGNSPLHF; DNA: TGTGCCAGCAGCTTACCCGTACCGGATGGTAATTCACCCCTCCACTTT
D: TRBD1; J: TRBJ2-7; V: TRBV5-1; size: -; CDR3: CASSPGLGQGRYEQYF; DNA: TGCGCCAGCAGCCCGGGTCTAGGACAGGGTCGGTACGAGCAGTACTTC
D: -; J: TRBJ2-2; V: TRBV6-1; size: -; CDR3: CASSRTFGELFF; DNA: TGTGCCAGCAGCCGGACCTTCGGGGAGCTGTTTTTT
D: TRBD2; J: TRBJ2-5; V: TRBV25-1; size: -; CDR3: CATGEGGQETQYF; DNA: TGTGCCACCGGGGAGGGTGGGCAAGAGACCCAGTACTTC
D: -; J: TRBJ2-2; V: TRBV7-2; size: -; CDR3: CASSSVLGTGELFF; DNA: TGTGCCAGCAGCTCAGTCCTAGGAACCGGGGAGCTGTTTTTT
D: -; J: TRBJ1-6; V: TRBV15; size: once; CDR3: CATSRASGSSYNSPLHF; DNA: TGTGCCACCAGCAGAGCCTCGGGCAGCTCCTATAATTCACCCCTCCACTTT
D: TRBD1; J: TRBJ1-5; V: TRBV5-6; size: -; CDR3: CASSSGTGDNNQPQHF; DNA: TGTGCCAGCAGCTCCGGGACAGGGGATAACAATCAGCCCCAGCATTTT
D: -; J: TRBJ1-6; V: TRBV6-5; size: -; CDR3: CASGWLDNSPLHF; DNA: TGTGCCAGCGGGTGGTTAGATAATTCACCCCTCCACTTT
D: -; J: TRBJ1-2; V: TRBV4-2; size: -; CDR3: CASSQGELYGYTF; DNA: TGTGCCAGCAGCCAAGGGGAGTTATATGGCTACACCTTC
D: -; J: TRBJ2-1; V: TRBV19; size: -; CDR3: CASSRLASARYNEQFF; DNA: TGTGCCAGTAGTAGGCTTGCTTCCGCGAGGTACAATGAGCAGTTCTTC
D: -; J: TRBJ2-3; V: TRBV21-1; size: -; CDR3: CASRLERGGPTDTQYF; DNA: TGTGCCAGCAGACTAGAAAGGGGGGGCCCCACAGATACGCAGTATTTT
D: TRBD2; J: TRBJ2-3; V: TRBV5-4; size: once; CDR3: CASSSPGTSGASTDTQYF; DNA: TGTGCCAGCAGCTCGCCCGGGACTAGCGGGGCTAGCACAGATACGCAGTATTTT
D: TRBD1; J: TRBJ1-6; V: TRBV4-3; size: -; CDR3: CASSQFSPGQGNSPLHF; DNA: TGCGCCAGCAGCCAATTTAGTCCGGGACAGGGTAATTCACCCCTCCACTTT
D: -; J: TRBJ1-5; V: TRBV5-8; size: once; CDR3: CASSLGYGLGGNQPQHF; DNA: TGTGCCAGCAGCTTGGGGTACGGCTTGGGGGGCAATCAGCCCCAGCATTTT
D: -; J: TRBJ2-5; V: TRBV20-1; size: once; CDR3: CSASHQETQYF; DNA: TGCAGTGCTAGTCACCAAGAGACCCAGTACTTC
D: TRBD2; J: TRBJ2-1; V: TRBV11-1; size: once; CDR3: CASSTRLADNNEQFF; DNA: TGTGCCAGCAGCACACGACTAGCGGACAACAATGAGCAGTTCTTC
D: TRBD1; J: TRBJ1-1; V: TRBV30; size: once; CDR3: CAWSQDRGVGAFF; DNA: TGTGCCTGGAGCCAAGACAGGGGTGTTGGAGCTTTCTTT
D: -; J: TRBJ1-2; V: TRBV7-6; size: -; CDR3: CASSPGGYGYTF; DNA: TGTGCCAGCAGCCCTGGCGGCTATGGCTACACCTTC
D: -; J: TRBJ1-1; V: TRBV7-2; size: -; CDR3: CASSLATEAFF; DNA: TGTGCCAGCAGCTTAGCCACTGAAGCTTTCTTT
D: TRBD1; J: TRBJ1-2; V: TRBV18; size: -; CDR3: CASSETGQGNYGYTF; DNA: TGTGCCAGCTCAGAGACGGGACAGGGGAACTATGGCTACACCTTC
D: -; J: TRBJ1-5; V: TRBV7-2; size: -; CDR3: CASSLASGGTQPQHF; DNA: TGTGCCAGCAGCTTAGCGTCCGGGGGGACCCAGCCCCAGCATTTT
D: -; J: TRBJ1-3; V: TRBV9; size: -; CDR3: CASSVGQPISGNTIYF; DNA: TGTGCCAGCAGCGTCGGACAGCCGATCTCTGGAAACACCATATATTTT
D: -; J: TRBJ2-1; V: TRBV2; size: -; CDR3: CASSGASGIPYNEQFF; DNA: TGTGCCAGCAGTGGGGCAAGCGGTATTCCTTACAATGAGCAGTTCTTC
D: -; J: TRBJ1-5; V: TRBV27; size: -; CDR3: CASSLRDGRQPQHF; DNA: TGTGCCAGCAGTTTACGGGACGGGAGGCAGCCCCAGCATTTT
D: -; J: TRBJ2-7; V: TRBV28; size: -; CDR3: CASSSPGTRGYEQYF; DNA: TGTGCCAGCAGTTCCCCCGGGACAAGGGGCTACGAGCAGTACTTC
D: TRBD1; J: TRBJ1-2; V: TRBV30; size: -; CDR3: CAWSSGQGYGYTF; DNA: TGTGCCTGGAGTTCGGGACAGGGCTATGGCTACACCTTC
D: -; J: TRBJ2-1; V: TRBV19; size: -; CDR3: CASSKGTSYNEQFF; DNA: TGTGCCAGTAGCAAGGGGACCTCCTACAATGAGCAGTTCTTC
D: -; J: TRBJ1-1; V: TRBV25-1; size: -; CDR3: CASSEYAEGGEAFF; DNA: TGTGCCAGCAGTGAATACGCGGAGGGCGGGGAAGCTTTCTTT
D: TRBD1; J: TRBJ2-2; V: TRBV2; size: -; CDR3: CASSPGTGGSTGELFF; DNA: TGTGCCAGCAGTCCCGGGACAGGGGGAAGTACCGGGGAGCTGTTTTTT
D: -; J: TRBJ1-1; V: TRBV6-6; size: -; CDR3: CASSYSIWGGNTEAFF; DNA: TGTGCCAGCAGTTACTCGATATGGGGTGGGAACACTGAAGCTTTCTTT
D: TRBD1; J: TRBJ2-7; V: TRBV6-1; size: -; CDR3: CASSGQGSEQYF; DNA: TGTGCCAGCAGTGGACAGGGGAGCGAGCAGTACTTC
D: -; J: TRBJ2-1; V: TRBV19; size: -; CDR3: CASSSTQRGPLGNEQFF; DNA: TGTGCCAGTAGTTCTACTCAAAGGGGTCCTCTGGGTAATGAGCAGTTCTTC
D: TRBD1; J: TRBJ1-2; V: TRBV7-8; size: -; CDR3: CASSLAGDRENYGYTF; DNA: TGTGCCAGCAGCTTAGCGGGGGACAGGGAAAACTATGGCTACACCTTC
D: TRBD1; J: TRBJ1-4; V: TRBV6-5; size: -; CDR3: CASSYWVAGGNEKLFF; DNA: TGTGCCAGCAGTTACTGGGTGGCAGGGGGAAATGAAAAACTGTTTTTT
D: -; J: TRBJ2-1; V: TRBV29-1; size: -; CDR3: CSTPRGIITNEQFF; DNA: TGCAGCACACCGAGGGGTATCATCACCAATGAGCAGTTCTTC
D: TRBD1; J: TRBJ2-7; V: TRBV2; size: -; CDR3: CASSRLAGQGTSYEQYF; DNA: TGTGCCAGCAGTAGATTGGCGGGACAGGGGACATCCTACGAGCAGTACTTC
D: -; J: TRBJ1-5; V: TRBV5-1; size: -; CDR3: CASSLGGGSGNQPQHF; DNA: TGCGCCAGCAGCTTGGGGGGCGGGTCGGGCAATCAGCCCCAGCATTTT
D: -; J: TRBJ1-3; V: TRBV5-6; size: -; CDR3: CASSLDSLIRNTIYF; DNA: TGTGCCAGCAGCTTGGACAGCTTAATCCGGAACACCATATATTTT
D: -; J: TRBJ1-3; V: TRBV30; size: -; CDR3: CAWSNGNTIYF; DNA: TGTGCCTGGAGTAATGGAAACACCATATATTTT
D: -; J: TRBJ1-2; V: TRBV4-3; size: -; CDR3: CASSLRLGELYGYTF; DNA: TGCGCCAGCAGCCTAAGACTGGGGGAACTCTATGGCTACACCTTC
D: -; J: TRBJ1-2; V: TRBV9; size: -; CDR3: CASSVGRQEMGYTF; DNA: TGTGCCAGCAGCGTAGGTCGACAGGAAATGGGCTACACCTTC
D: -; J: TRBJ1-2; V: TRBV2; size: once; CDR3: CASSGRVNYGYTF; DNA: TGTGCCAGCAGTGGCAGGGTCAACTATGGCTACACCTTC
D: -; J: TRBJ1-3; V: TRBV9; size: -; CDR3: CASRPSDSGNTIYF; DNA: TGTGCCAGCAGACCTAGCGATTCTGGAAACACCATATATTTT
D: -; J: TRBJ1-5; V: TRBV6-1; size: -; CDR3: CASSERGGAQPQHF; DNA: TGTGCCAGCAGTGAACGAGGGGGAGCACAGCCCCAGCATTTT
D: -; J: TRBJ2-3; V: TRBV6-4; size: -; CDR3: CASSPEGGGDTQYF; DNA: TGTGCCAGCAGTCCCGAGGGGGGTGGGGATACGCAGTATTTT
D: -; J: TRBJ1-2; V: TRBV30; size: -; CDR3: CAWSIGQLYGYTF; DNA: TGTGCCTGGAGTATAGGACAGCTCTATGGCTACACCTTC
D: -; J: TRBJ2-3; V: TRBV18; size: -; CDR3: CASSPPGGTDTQYF; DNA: TGTGCCAGCTCACCGCCAGGGGGGACAGATACGCAGTATTTT
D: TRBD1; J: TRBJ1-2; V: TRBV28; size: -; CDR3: CASRIGGQGKTGYTF; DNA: TGTGCCAGCAGAATAGGGGGACAGGGGAAAACTGGCTACACCTTC
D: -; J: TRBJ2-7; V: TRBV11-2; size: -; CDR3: CASSYRGVLSSHYEQYF; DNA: TGTGCCAGCAGCTACAGAGGTGTTCTTTCCAGCCACTACGAGCAGTACTTC
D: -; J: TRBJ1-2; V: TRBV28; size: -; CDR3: CASSRTGVGYGYTF; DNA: TGTGCCAGCAGCCGTACAGGCGTCGGCTATGGCTACACCTTC
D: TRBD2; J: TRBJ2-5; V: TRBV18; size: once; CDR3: CASSPNGLAGTSQETQYF; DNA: TGTGCCAGCTCACCTAATGGACTAGCGGGGACTTCCCAAGAGACCCAGTACTTC
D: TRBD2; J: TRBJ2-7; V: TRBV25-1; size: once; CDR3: CASSAAGTSQRRYEQYF; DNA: TGTGCCAGCAGTGCGGCCGGGACTAGCCAGAGGAGGTACGAGCAGTACTTC